A selection of T cell receptor beta chains follows, all from one sample in a study of CD8+ T cells in alopecia areata. The repertoire was sequenced with immunoSEQ multiplex PCR; TCRdb's copy has only in-frame clones and lacks some. Altogether hundreds of thousands of clones are present, roughly 69% being singletons, with the ten largest covering approximately 1.2%. The specimen comprised CD4+ T cells sorted from blood, sampled at week 0. The origin of the receptors is a human donor with alopecia areata. CDR3s include the opening cysteine and the closing phenylalanine or tryptophan. Fields, in order: V gene, J gene, clone size, D gene, CDR3 DNA, CDR3 protein. A D gene is named only where the DNA matches it firmly. Rows may omit the clone size; those that give it use once, few, many or a size class.

v_call: TRBV6-5
j_call: TRBJ2-4
clone_size: .
d_call: TRBD2
cdr3_nt: TGTGCCAGCAGTTACTCCGCGGGGGGCGGGAACATTCAGTACTTC
cdr3_aa: CASSYSAGGGNIQYF

v_call: TRBV11-2
j_call: TRBJ1-2
clone_size: .
d_call: .
cdr3_nt: TGTGCCAGCAGCTTGGTAGGGGCCGGCTACACCTTC
cdr3_aa: CASSLVGAGYTF

v_call: TRBV29-1
j_call: TRBJ1-1
clone_size: .
d_call: .
cdr3_nt: TGCAGCTGCGGGGAGAACACTGAAGCCTTCTTT
cdr3_aa: CSCGENTEAFF

v_call: TRBV29-1
j_call: TRBJ2-1
clone_size: few
d_call: .
cdr3_nt: TGCAGCGTTGAGGGGGAGAATGAGCAGTTCTTC
cdr3_aa: CSVEGENEQFF

v_call: TRBV29-1
j_call: TRBJ1-1
clone_size: once
d_call: .
cdr3_nt: TGCAGCGTCGGAAAGGACAGGAACACTGAAGCTTTCTTT
cdr3_aa: CSVGKDRNTEAFF

v_call: TRBV29-1
j_call: TRBJ2-3
clone_size: once
d_call: .
cdr3_nt: TGCAGCGTTGGCAGGGAAGATACGCAGTATTTT
cdr3_aa: CSVGREDTQYF

v_call: TRBV5-1
j_call: TRBJ2-5
clone_size: .
d_call: TRBD1
cdr3_nt: TGCGCCAGCAGCTTGGCAGGGGGCGCGGAGACCCAGTACTTC
cdr3_aa: CASSLAGGAETQYF

v_call: TRBV7-2
j_call: TRBJ2-1
clone_size: .
d_call: .
cdr3_nt: TGTGCCAGCAGCCAATCCCGACAGACCTACAATGAGCAGTTCTTC
cdr3_aa: CASSQSRQTYNEQFF

v_call: TRBV4-1
j_call: TRBJ2-1
clone_size: few
d_call: .
cdr3_nt: TGCGCCAGCAACCCTATGGGCGGGTCGGATGAGCAGTTCTTC
cdr3_aa: CASNPMGGSDEQFF

v_call: TRBV15
j_call: TRBJ1-1
clone_size: .
d_call: .
cdr3_nt: TGTGCCACCAGCAGAGATGTCAGGAACACTGAAGCTTTCTTT
cdr3_aa: CATSRDVRNTEAFF

v_call: TRBV30
j_call: TRBJ1-5
clone_size: .
d_call: .
cdr3_nt: TGTGCCTGGAGTGTACCATTGGCTGGCAATCAGCCCCAGCATTTT
cdr3_aa: CAWSVPLAGNQPQHF

v_call: TRBV10-3
j_call: TRBJ1-2
clone_size: .
d_call: .
cdr3_nt: TGTGCCATCAGTGCTTACACAGACGGTGGCTACACCTTC
cdr3_aa: CAISAYTDGGYTF

v_call: TRBV5-6
j_call: TRBJ1-2
clone_size: .
d_call: .
cdr3_nt: TGTGCCAGCAGCTTGGACCAGTTATATGGCTACACCTTC
cdr3_aa: CASSLDQLYGYTF

v_call: TRBV30
j_call: TRBJ1-2
clone_size: .
d_call: .
cdr3_nt: TGTGCCTGGAGTGTGGGGTTGGGCTATGGCTACACCTTC
cdr3_aa: CAWSVGLGYGYTF

v_call: TRBV5-6
j_call: TRBJ1-6
clone_size: .
d_call: TRBD1
cdr3_nt: TGTGCCAGCAGCTTCGGAACGGGACAGGGAAATTCACCCCTCCACTTT
cdr3_aa: CASSFGTGQGNSPLHF

v_call: TRBV4-2
j_call: TRBJ2-5
clone_size: .
d_call: TRBD1
cdr3_nt: TGTGCCAGCAGCCACGCCCCGGGACAGCCGCAAGAGACCCAGTACTTC
cdr3_aa: CASSHAPGQPQETQYF

v_call: TRBV30
j_call: TRBJ2-6
clone_size: .
d_call: .
cdr3_nt: TGTGCCTGGAGTGTGCAACTAGCAGTCCTCTCTGGGGCCAACGTCCTGACTTTC
cdr3_aa: CAWSVQLAVLSGANVLTF

v_call: TRBV29-1
j_call: TRBJ1-2
clone_size: .
d_call: TRBD1
cdr3_nt: TGCAGCGTTGGACAGGGAAATGGCTACACCTTC
cdr3_aa: CSVGQGNGYTF

v_call: TRBV4-3
j_call: TRBJ1-2
clone_size: .
d_call: .
cdr3_nt: TGCGCCAGCAGCTCAATACTGAGAGGGACGGCTGACTATGGCTACACCTTC
cdr3_aa: CASSSILRGTADYGYTF

v_call: TRBV4-2
j_call: TRBJ1-6
clone_size: .
d_call: TRBD1
cdr3_nt: TGTGCCAGCAGCCAAGATCGAGACAGGGGGCCTTCACCCCTCCACTTT
cdr3_aa: CASSQDRDRGPSPLHF

v_call: TRBV10-2
j_call: TRBJ2-7
clone_size: .
d_call: .
cdr3_nt: TGCGCCAGCAGTGTCCTGGGGGTAAACTACGAGCAGTACTTC
cdr3_aa: CASSVLGVNYEQYF

v_call: TRBV5-1
j_call: TRBJ2-7
clone_size: once
d_call: TRBD1
cdr3_nt: TGCGCCAGCAGCTTGGGGGGACAGGAAGAATACGAGCAGTACTTC
cdr3_aa: CASSLGGQEEYEQYF

v_call: TRBV30
j_call: TRBJ1-5
clone_size: .
d_call: .
cdr3_nt: TGTGCCTGGAGGTTGAGGGCCCGAGGCAGCAATCAGCCCCAGCATTTT
cdr3_aa: CAWRLRARGSNQPQHF

v_call: TRBV5-1
j_call: TRBJ1-1
clone_size: .
d_call: TRBD1
cdr3_nt: TGCGCCAGCAGTTCGACAGGGCGTGTGGGGATGATCACTGAAGCTTTCTTT
cdr3_aa: CASSSTGRVGMITEAFF

v_call: TRBV30
j_call: TRBJ1-5
clone_size: .
d_call: TRBD1
cdr3_nt: TGTGCCTGGAGTGCCTCAGGGGGGCAGCCCCAGCATTTT
cdr3_aa: CAWSASGGQPQHF

v_call: TRBV29-1
j_call: TRBJ2-3
clone_size: once
d_call: .
cdr3_nt: TGCAGCGTTGACGCACCGAGCACAGATACGCAGTATTTT
cdr3_aa: CSVDAPSTDTQYF

v_call: TRBV7-9
j_call: TRBJ2-4
clone_size: once
d_call: .
cdr3_nt: TGTGCCAGCAGCTTAGGGGTCGCAAACATTCAGTACTTC
cdr3_aa: CASSLGVANIQYF

v_call: TRBV30
j_call: TRBJ2-5
clone_size: few
d_call: .
cdr3_nt: TGTGCCTGGAGTGTACGAGGGGGTCCCCAGTACTTC
cdr3_aa: CAWSVRGGPQYF

v_call: TRBV2
j_call: TRBJ2-3
clone_size: .
d_call: .
cdr3_nt: TGTGCCAGCAGTGATCAGGGTGGGTCAGATACGCAGTATTTT
cdr3_aa: CASSDQGGSDTQYF

v_call: TRBV5-6
j_call: TRBJ1-5
clone_size: .
d_call: TRBD1
cdr3_nt: TGTGCCAGCAGCGCCGACAGGGGTTCAGGCAATCAGCCCCAGCATTTT
cdr3_aa: CASSADRGSGNQPQHF

v_call: TRBV11-2
j_call: TRBJ1-1
clone_size: .
d_call: TRBD1
cdr3_nt: TGTGCCAGCAGCTTGAGGTGGCAGGGGGCGAGAAACACTGAAGCTTTCTTT
cdr3_aa: CASSLRWQGARNTEAFF